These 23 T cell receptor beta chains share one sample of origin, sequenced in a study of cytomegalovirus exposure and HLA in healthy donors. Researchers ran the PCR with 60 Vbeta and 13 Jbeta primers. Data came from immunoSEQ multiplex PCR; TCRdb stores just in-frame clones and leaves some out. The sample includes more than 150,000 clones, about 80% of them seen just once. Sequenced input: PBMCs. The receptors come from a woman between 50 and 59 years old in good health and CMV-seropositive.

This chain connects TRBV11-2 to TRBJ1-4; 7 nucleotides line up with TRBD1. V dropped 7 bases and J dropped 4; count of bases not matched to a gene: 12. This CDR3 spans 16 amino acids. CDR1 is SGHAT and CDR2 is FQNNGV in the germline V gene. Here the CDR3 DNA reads TGTGCCAGCACCGATGACAGGGCGGGAGGTAATGAAAAACTGTTTTTT. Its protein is CASTDDRAGGNEKLFF.

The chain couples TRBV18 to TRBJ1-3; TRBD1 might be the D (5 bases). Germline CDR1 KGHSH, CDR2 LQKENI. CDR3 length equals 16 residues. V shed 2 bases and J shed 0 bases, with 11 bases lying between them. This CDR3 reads CASSPMWGDSGNTIYF. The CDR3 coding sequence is TGTGCCAGCTCACCAATGTGGGGGGACTCTGGAAACACCATATATTTT. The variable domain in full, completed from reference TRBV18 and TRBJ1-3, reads NAGVMQNPRHLVRRRGQEARLRCSPMKGHSHVYWYRQLPEEGLKFMVYLQKENIIDESGMPKERFSAEFPKEGPSILRIQQVVRGDSAAYFCASSPMWGDSGNTIYFGEGSWLTVV.

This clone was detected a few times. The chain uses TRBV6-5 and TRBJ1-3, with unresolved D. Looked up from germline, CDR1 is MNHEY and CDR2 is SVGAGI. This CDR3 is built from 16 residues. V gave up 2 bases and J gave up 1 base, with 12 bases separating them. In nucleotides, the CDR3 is TGTGCCAGCAGTTACAAACAGACCTGGTCTGGAAACACCATATATTTT. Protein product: CASSYKQTWSGNTIYF.

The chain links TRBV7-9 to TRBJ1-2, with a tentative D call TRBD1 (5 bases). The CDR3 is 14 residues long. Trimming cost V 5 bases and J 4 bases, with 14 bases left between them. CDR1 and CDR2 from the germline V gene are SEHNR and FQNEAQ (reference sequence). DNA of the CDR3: TGTGCCAGCAGCCATAACTGGGGCCTCTATGGCTACACCTTC. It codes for CASSHNWGLYGYTF.

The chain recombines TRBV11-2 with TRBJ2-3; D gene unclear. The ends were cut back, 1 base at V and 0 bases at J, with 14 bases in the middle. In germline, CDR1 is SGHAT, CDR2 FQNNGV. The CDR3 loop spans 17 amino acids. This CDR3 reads CASSLGHSPPSTDTQYF. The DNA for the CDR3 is TGTGCCAGCAGCTTAGGTCACTCCCCCCCTAGCACAGATACGCAGTATTTT.

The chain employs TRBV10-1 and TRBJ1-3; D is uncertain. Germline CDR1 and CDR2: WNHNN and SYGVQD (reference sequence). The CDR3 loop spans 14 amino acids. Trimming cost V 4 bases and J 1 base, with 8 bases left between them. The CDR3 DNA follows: TGCGCCAGCAGTGTTGGCAGGTCTGGAAACACCATATATTTT. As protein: CASSVGRSGNTIYF.

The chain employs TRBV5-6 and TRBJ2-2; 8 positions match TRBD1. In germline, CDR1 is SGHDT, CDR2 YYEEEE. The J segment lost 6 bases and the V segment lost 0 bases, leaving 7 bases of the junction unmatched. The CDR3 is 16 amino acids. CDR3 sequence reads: CASSLAGQGYSGELFF. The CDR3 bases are TGTGCCAGCAGCTTGGCTGGACAGGGTTATTCCGGGGAGCTGTTTTTT.

CDR3: CASSQDLDEKLFF. The CDR3 region has the DNA TGCGCCAGCAGCCAAGATTTAGATGAAAAACTGTTTTTT. The gene calls are TRBV4-3 and TRBJ1-4; D is ambiguous. Germline V lookup: CDR1 LGHNA, CDR2 YSLEER. The CDR3 covers 13 residues. Trimming stripped 0 bases from V and 6 bases from J, with 5 bases between.

CDR3 nucleotides: TGTGCCAGCTGCCGACAGGGGGATCCCACGTCCTATGGCTACACCTTC. Its protein is CASCRQGDPTSYGYTF. This chain joins TRBV5-6 and TRBJ1-2, with TRBD1 identical over 9 bases. This CDR3 spans 16 amino acids. The V and J ends lost 7 bases and 4 bases, in that order; junction bases with no gene match: 14. Per the germline V gene, CDR1 is SGHDT and CDR2 is YYEEEE.

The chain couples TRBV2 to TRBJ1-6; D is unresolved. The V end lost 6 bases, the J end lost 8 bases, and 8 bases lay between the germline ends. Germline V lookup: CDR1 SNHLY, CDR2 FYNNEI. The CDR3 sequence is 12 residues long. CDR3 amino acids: CASRASYSPLHF. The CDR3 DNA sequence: TGTGCCAGCAGGGCATCGTATTCACCCCTCCACTTT. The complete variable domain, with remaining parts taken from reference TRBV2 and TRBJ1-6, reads EPEVTQTPSHQVTQMGQEVILRCVPISNHLYFYWYRQILGQKVEFLVSFYNNEISEKSEIFDDQFSVERPDGSNFTLKIRSTKLEDSAMYFCASRASYSPLHFGNGTRLTVT.

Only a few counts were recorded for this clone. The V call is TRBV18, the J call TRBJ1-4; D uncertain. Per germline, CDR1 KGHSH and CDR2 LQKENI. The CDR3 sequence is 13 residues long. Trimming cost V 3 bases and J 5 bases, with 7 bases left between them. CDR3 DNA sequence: TGTGCCAGCTCACCCCGGGAGAATGAAAAACTGTTTTTT. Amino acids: CASSPRENEKLFF.

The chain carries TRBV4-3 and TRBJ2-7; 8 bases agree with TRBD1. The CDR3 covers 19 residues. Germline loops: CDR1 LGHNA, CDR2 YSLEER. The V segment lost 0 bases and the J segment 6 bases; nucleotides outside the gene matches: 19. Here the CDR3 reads CASSQDIRKGGTGNSEQYF. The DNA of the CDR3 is TGCGCCAGCAGCCAAGATATAAGAAAGGGTGGGACAGGTAATTCCGAGCAGTACTTC.

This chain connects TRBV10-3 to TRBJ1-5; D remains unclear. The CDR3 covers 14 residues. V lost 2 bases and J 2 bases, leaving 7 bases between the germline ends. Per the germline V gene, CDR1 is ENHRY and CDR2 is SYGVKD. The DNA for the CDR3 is TGTGCCATCAGTGAGGGGCTGGGCAATCAGCCCCAGCATTTT. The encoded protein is CAISEGLGNQPQHF.

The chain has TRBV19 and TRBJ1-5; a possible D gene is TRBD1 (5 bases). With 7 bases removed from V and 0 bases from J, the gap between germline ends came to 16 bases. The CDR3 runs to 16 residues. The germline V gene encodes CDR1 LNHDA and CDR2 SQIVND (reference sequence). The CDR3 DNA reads TGTGCCAGTAAGGATGGGGTAGGGGCTAGCAATCAGCCCCAGCATTTT. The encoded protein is CASKDGVGASNQPQHF.

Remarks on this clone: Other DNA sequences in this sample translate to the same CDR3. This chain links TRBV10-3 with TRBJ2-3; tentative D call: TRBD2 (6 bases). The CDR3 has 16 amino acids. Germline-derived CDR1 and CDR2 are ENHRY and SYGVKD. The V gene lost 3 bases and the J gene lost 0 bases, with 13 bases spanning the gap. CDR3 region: CAISEGLAGSTDTQYF. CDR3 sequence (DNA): TGTGCCATCAGTGAAGGTTTGGCGGGGAGCACAGATACGCAGTATTTT.

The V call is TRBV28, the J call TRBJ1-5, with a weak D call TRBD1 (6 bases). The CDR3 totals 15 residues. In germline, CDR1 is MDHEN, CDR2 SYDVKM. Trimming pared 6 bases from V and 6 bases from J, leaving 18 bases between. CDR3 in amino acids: CASSPRRGGLQPQHF. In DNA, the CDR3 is TGTGCCAGCAGCCCCCGGAGAGGGGGTCTTCAGCCCCAGCATTTT.

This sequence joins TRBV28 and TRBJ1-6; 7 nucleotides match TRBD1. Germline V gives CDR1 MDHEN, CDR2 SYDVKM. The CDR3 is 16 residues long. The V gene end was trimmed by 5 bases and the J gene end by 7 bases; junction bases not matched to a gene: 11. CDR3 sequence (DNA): TGTGCCAGCAGTGGAGGACAGGCCTCATCCAATTCACCCCTCCACTTT. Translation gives CASSGGQASSNSPLHF.

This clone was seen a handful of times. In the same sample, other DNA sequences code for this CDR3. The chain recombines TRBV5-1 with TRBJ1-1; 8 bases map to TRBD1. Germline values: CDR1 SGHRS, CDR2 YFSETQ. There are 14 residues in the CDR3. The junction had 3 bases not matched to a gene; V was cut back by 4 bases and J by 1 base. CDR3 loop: CASSPGTGNTEAFF. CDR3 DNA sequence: TGCGCCAGCAGCCCCGGGACAGGGAACACTGAAGCTTTCTTT.

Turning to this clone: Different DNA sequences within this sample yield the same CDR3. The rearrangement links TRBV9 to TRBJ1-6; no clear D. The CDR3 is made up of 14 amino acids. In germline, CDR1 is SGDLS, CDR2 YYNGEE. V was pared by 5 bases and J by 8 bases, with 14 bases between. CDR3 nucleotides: TGTGCCAGCAGTAGAGAGGTTTTGGATTCACCCCTCCACTTT. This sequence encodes CASSREVLDSPLHF.

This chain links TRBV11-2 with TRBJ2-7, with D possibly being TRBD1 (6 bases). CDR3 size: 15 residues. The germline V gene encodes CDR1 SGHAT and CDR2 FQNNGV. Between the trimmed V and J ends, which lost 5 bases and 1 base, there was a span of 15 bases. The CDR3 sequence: CASSPDSLTSYEQYF. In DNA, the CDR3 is TGTGCCAGCAGCCCGGACAGCCTGACATCCTACGAGCAGTACTTC.

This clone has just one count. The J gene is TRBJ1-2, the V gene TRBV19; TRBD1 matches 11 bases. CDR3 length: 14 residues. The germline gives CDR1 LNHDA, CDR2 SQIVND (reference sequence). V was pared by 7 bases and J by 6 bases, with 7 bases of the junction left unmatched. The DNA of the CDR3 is TGTGCCAGTAATGAGGGACAGGGGGTGAATGGCTACACCTTC. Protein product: CASNEGQGVNGYTF.

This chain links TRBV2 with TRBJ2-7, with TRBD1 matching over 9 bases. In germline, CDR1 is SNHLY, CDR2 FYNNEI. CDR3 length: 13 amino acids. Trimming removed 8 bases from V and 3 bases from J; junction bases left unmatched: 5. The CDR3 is CASRDRAIYEQYF. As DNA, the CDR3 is TGTGCCAGCCGGGACAGGGCTATCTACGAGCAGTACTTC.

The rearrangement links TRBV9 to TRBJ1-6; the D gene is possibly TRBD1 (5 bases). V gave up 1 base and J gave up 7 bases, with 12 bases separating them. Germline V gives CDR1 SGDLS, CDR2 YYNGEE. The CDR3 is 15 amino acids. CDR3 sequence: CASSVSQGANSPLHF. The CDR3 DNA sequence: TGTGCCAGCAGCGTAAGTCAGGGTGCAAATTCACCCCTCCACTTT.